Shown below are 21 T cell receptor beta chains from a single sample sequenced in a study of beta chain features in type 1 diabetes. Study-level results: Moderately but significantly shorter TCRB CDR3s were found in Type 1 diabetes patients in all four CD4+ subsets.

Expressed TCRB transcripts were sequenced because the isolated RNA had all been reverse transcribed beforehand. The data were produced by immunoSEQ multiplex PCR, yet TCRdb's version contains in-frame clones alone and is incomplete. This table holds about 710,000 clones, around 15% found once. These TCRs are of unknown antigen specificity. Material: naive CD4+ T cells from blood. These receptors all come from a man younger than 35 with type 1 diabetes.

This chain uses TRBV5-1 with TRBJ2-1; 14 bases fit TRBD2. V trimming: 2 bases; J trimming: 7 bases; junction bases outside the gene matches: 2. Germline V gene sequence: CDR1 SGHRS, CDR2 YFSETQ. The CDR3 loop spans 15 amino acids. In DNA, the CDR3 is TGCGCCAGCAGCTTTGGACTAGCGGGAGGAAATGAGCAGTTCTTC. Protein product: CASSFGLAGGNEQFF.

The chain combines TRBV5-4 with TRBJ2-5, with 8 bases matching TRBD2. The V and J ends lost 0 bases and 5 bases, in that order; junction bases with no gene match: 6. Germline CDR1 reads SGHNT; CDR2 reads YYREEE (reference sequence). This CDR3 has 15 residues. CDR3 sequence: CASSLGSGTGETQYF. CDR3 coding DNA: TGTGCCAGCAGCTTGGGTAGCGGGACGGGGGAGACCCAGTACTTC.

This clone was observed a handful of times. CDR3 protein: CASSPGRYYEQYF. Here the CDR3 DNA reads TGTGCCAGCAGTCCGGGACGGTACTACGAGCAGTACTTC. The chain has TRBV6-5 and TRBJ2-7; either TRBD1 or TRBD2 may fit D (5 bases each). The CDR3 is made up of 13 amino acids. CDR1 is MNHEY and CDR2 is SVGAGI in the germline V gene. Trimming removed 5 bases from V and 3 bases from J, with 11 bases in between.

The chain has TRBV9 and TRBJ1-3; D call uncertain. Trimming pared 0 bases from V and 4 bases from J, leaving 11 bases between. Per the germline V gene, CDR1 is SGDLS and CDR2 is YYNGEE. The CDR3 covers 15 residues. The CDR3 loop is CASSVEGTEGNTIYF. The CDR3 DNA reads TGTGCCAGCAGCGTAGAAGGAACTGAGGGAAACACCATATATTTT.

The chain combines TRBV7-6 with TRBJ1-3; D is perhaps TRBD1 (5 bases). Germline CDR1 reads SGHVS; CDR2 reads FNYEAQ. V was trimmed by 5 bases and J by 2 bases, leaving 16 bases between them. The CDR3 spans 16 residues. CDR3 region: CASSLRQGIAGNTIYF. The DNA of the CDR3 is TGTGCCAGCAGCCTTCGGCAGGGTATAGCTGGAAACACCATATATTTT.

This clone was detected a few times. The chain employs TRBV20-1 and TRBJ2-1; D tentatively fits TRBD1 or TRBD2 (6 bases each). This CDR3 comprises 11 residues. V was clipped by 1 base and J by 13 bases, with 11 bases between them. CDR1 is DFQATT, CDR2 SNEGSKA, per germline (reference sequence). CDR3 sequence: CSARAEGGQFF. CDR3 in DNA: TGCAGTGCTAGAGCGGAGGGGGGTCAGTTCTTC.

The chain couples TRBV25-1 to TRBJ1-2; TRBD1 matches at 8 bases. The CDR3 is 15 amino acids. V trimming: 1 base; J trimming: 5 bases; junction bases outside the gene matches: 6. CDR1 is MGHDK, CDR2 SYGVNS, per germline. Written as DNA, the CDR3 is TGTGCCAGCAGTGAATTTGGGACAGGAGCTTATGGCTACACCTTC. As protein: CASSEFGTGAYGYTF.

A few counts support this clone. The chain employs TRBV5-1 and TRBJ1-1; a weak D match, TRBD1 (6 bases). The germline V and J ends were trimmed by 4 bases and 0 bases, with 10 bases remaining between them. The CDR3 runs to 14 residues. The germline V gene encodes CDR1 SGHRS and CDR2 YFSETQ. The CDR3 region is CASSEQGMNTEAFF. The CDR3 coding sequence is TGCGCCAGCAGCGAACAGGGCATGAACACTGAAGCTTTCTTT.

V is TRBV2 and J is TRBJ2-5, with TRBD2 matching 11 bases. Germline CDR1 and CDR2: SNHLY and FYNNEI. The CDR3 covers 13 residues. V was pared by 7 bases and J by 4 bases, with 2 bases of the junction left unmatched. CDR3 loop: CASIGTSGETQYF. In nucleotides, the CDR3 is TGTGCCAGCATAGGGACTAGCGGAGAGACCCAGTACTTC.

The J gene is TRBJ2-5, the V gene TRBV11-2; tentative D call: TRBD1 (6 bases). The CDR3 length is 14 residues. With 5 bases removed from V and 7 bases from J, the gap between germline ends came to 17 bases. Germline values: CDR1 SGHAT, CDR2 FQNNGV. CDR3: CASSIRTVRGTQYF. CDR3 nucleotides: TGTGCCAGCAGCATAAGGACAGTTCGGGGGACCCAGTACTTC.

This chain joins TRBV30 and TRBJ1-5; TRBD1 is a possible D gene (6 bases). CDR1 is GTSNPN and CDR2 is SVGIG in the germline V gene (reference sequence). V dropped 5 bases and J dropped 3 bases, with 8 bases sitting between them. There are 12 residues in the CDR3. The CDR3 bases are TGTGCCTGGGGACAGTTCAATCAGCCCCAGCATTTT. Protein: CAWGQFNQPQHF.

This clone turned up a few times. The rearrangement uses TRBV4-2 and TRBJ1-4; D not certain. Trimming removed 7 bases from V and 0 bases from J, with 6 bases in between. Germline CDR1 LGHNA, CDR2 YNFKEQ. This CDR3 comprises 13 residues. For the CDR3, the DNA is TGTGCCAGCACCGTTGCAACTAATGAAAAACTGTTTTTT. It yields the protein CASTVATNEKLFF.

This chain connects TRBV28 to TRBJ1-2; maybe TRBD1 (6 bases). CDR1 is MDHEN, CDR2 SYDVKM, per germline. This CDR3 is built from 12 residues. With 5 bases removed from V and 4 bases from J, the gap between germline ends came to 8 bases. CDR3 in DNA: TGTGCCAGCAGTGTGGACAGCTATGGCTACACCTTC. It translates to CASSVDSYGYTF.

The chain has TRBV30 and TRBJ1-5; D remains ambiguous. CDR3 length: 12 residues. CDR1 is GTSNPN and CDR2 is SVGIG in the germline V gene (reference sequence). Deletions cut 5 bases from V and 3 bases from J, with 8 bases between. CDR3 nucleotides: TGTGCCTGGGAGCAGTTCAATCAGCCCCAGCATTTT. This encodes CAWEQFNQPQHF.

This clone has a handful of counts. The chain has TRBV27 and TRBJ2-7; 9 bases are shared with TRBD2. The V and J ends lost 5 bases and 4 bases, in that order; junction bases with no gene match: 9. The germline V gene has CDR1 MNHEY and CDR2 SMNVEV (reference sequence). The CDR3 sequence is 15 residues long. The CDR3 loop reads CASSIRPSGEYEQYF. As DNA, the CDR3 is TGTGCCAGCAGTATTAGGCCTAGCGGGGAGTACGAGCAGTACTTC.

The chain links TRBV7-2 to TRBJ2-7; no clear D. Germline assignment: CDR1 SGHTA and CDR2 FQGNSA. This CDR3 region has 14 residues. V lost 1 base, J lost 2 bases, and 9 bases lay in between. CDR3 nucleotide sequence: TGTGCCAGCAGCTTAGTACCGGTAACCTACGAGCAGTACTTC. The encoded protein is CASSLVPVTYEQYF.

The sample holds a few counts of this clone. This chain connects TRBV5-6 to TRBJ1-1, with a possible D match to TRBD1 (5 bases). In germline, CDR1 is SGHDT, CDR2 YYEEEE. V was cut by 4 bases and J by 4 bases, with 23 bases left in between. There are 17 residues in the CDR3. The CDR3 bases are TGTGCCAGCAGCCTGGGACCAGAGAGGGCTCCCAGCACTGAAGCTTTCTTT. Its protein product is CASSLGPERAPSTEAFF.

This clone was detected only a few times. The genes are TRBV9 and TRBJ1-3, with D possibly TRBD1 on 5 matching bases. V gave up 0 bases and J gave up 2 bases, with 6 bases separating them. There are 14 residues in the CDR3. Germline CDR1 reads SGDLS; CDR2 reads YYNGEE. DNA of the CDR3: TGTGCCAGCAGCGTAGGACAGACTGGAAACACCATATATTTT. Protein: CASSVGQTGNTIYF.

This sequence joins TRBV9 and TRBJ2-4, with D tentatively TRBD1 or TRBD2 (6 bases each). V was shortened by 4 bases and J by 5 bases, with 13 bases between the two germline ends. Germline lookup yields CDR1 SGDLS and CDR2 YYNGEE. The CDR3 is 14 amino acids. CDR3 region: CASSSGVAENIQYF. The CDR3 coding sequence is TGTGCCAGCAGCTCAGGGGTAGCGGAAAACATTCAGTACTTC.

V is TRBV4-3 and J is TRBJ1-2, with 7 bases fitting TRBD1. Per the germline V gene, CDR1 is LGHNA and CDR2 is YSLEER. CDR3 size: 17 residues. After removal of 1 base from V and 2 bases from J, the junction contained 10 bases not matched to a gene. CDR3 protein: CASSQGQGVGSNYGYTF. The CDR3 DNA is TGCGCCAGCAGCCAAGGGCAGGGGGTAGGATCGAACTATGGCTACACCTTC.

The chain links TRBV9 to TRBJ1-1; D not certain. Germline V gene sequence: CDR1 SGDLS, CDR2 YYNGEE. The CDR3 extends over 13 amino acids. V gave up 2 bases and J gave up 3 bases, with 8 bases separating them. CDR3: CASSVRSDTEAFF. Written as DNA, the CDR3 is TGTGCCAGCAGCGTTCGTAGCGACACTGAAGCTTTCTTT.